The entry below gives a single T cell receptor beta chain sequence along with its context. The antigen it binds to is not known. No quality values exist for individual bases; no much larger clone is one base distant. Inclusive of the bounding cysteine and phenylalanine, the CDR3 is 18 residues long. The retained sequence is limited to the CDR3, 54 bases, with the frame set at the first base. CDR1 and CDR2, per the germline V gene, are ENHRY and SYGVKD. Between the V and J ends, shortened by 0 bases and 0 bases respectively, the junction contains 15 bases. Patients with a history of autoimmune disease or receiving systemic immunosuppression were excluded from the trial. Peripheral blood for TCR sequencing was drawn from every dose cohort at baseline, at cycle 4 day 1 and at cycle 7 day 1. The samples were drawn from a first-in-human, open-label, multicenter phase I dose-escalation trial of ivuxolimab. Adults with locally advanced or metastatic melanoma, renal cell carcinoma, hepatocellular carcinoma or head and neck squamous cell carcinoma were enrolled in the trial. Before TCR sequencing, CD4+ and CD8+ T cells were separately sorted from peripheral blood.

The entry originates in a study of OX40 agonist ivuxolimab in advanced cancers. Broadly, across the study: Ivuxolimab was an agonistic, fully human IgG2 monoclonal antibody directed against OX40 (CD134), a costimulatory receptor. Intravenous ivuxolimab was administered to patients every 2 weeks at six dose levels: 0.01, 0.1, 0.3, 1.5, 3 and 10 mg/kg. Of the roughly 52 dose-escalation patients, hepatocellular carcinoma was present in approximately 20, melanoma in approximately 15, renal cell carcinoma in 9 and head and neck cancer in 9. In the dose-escalation cohort, around four fifths of patients were male, and the mean age was around 65 years with a range of roughly 23 to 90. Prior anti-PD-1, anti-PD-L1 or anti-CTLA-4 therapy was permitted, and roughly two fifths of dose-escalation patients had received checkpoint inhibitors. Partial responses occurred in three dose-escalation patients: two with cutaneous melanoma and one with hepatocellular carcinoma. The purpose of peripheral TCRbeta sequencing was to test whether ivuxolimab changed TCR sequence diversity and led to clonal T-cell expansion. The paper describes the monotherapy dose-escalation part (N ≈ 50 patients) of the phase I trial of ivuxolimab. Overall study outcomes, separate from this receptor: Low levels of normalized T-cell clonal expansion were also seen in some patients who did not respond. After ivuxolimab, more expanded clones were found on average in CD8+ T cells than in CD4+ T cells. Which antigens the clonally expanded peripheral T cells were specific for was not determined. In the 0.1-3.0 mg/kg groups, partial responders had among the lowest normalized peripheral clonal expansion, particularly in CD8+ T cells. At doses of 0.1 to 3.0 mg/kg, clonal expansion of both CD4+ and CD8+ blood T cells was observed from baseline to week 6.

Genomic DNA was isolated from the sorted cells so that the TCRbeta CDR3 region could be sequenced. TCRbeta CDR3 regions were sequenced using the immunoSEQ Assay. TCRdb's version of the immuneACCESS table is confined to in-frame rearrangements and falls short of the full clone set. An unresolved V gene accounts for under half of the shortfall where checked; the remainder is of unknown origin. This sample has roughly 64,000 clones in its table, and around 80% of those were observed once. The top ten hold around 2.1% of the sample. This sequence originates from an adult with an advanced solid tumor such as melanoma, head and neck, liver or kidney cancer. Recombination linked TRBV10-3 to TRBJ2-1; the D segment is perhaps TRBD1 or TRBD2, each sharing 5 matched bases. The starting material was CD4+ or CD8+ T cells sorted from blood, obtained in a trial of the OX40 agonist ivuxolimab. CDR3 sequence: CAISESIRDVSSYNEQFF. The nucleotides are TGTGCCATCAGTGAGTCGATTCGGGACGTTAGCTCCTACAATGAGCAGTTCTTC.